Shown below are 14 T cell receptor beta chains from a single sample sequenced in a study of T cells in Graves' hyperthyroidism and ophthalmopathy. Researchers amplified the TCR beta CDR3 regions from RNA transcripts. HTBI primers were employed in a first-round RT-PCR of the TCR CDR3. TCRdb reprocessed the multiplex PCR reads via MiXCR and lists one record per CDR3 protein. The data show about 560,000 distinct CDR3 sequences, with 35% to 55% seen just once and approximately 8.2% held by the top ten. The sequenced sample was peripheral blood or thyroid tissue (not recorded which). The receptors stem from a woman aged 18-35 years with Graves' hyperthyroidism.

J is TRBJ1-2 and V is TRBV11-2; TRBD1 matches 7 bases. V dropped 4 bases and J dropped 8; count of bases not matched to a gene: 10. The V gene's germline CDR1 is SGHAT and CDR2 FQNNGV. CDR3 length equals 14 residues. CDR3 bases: TGTGCCAGCAGCTCAGAATACAGGGGTTCGGGCTACACCTTC. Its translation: CASSSEYRGSGYTF.

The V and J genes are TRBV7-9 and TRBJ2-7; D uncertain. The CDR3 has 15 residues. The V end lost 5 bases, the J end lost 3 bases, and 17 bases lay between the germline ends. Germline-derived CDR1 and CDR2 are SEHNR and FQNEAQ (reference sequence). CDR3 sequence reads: CASSQVSQGYYEQYF. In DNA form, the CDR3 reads TGTGCCAGCAGCCAAGTCTCTCAAGGGTACTACGAGCAGTACTTC. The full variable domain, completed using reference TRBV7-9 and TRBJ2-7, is DTGVSQNPRHKITKRGQNVTFRCDPISEHNRLYWYRQTLGQGPEFLTYFQNEAQLEKSRLLSDRFSAERPKGSFSTLEIQRTEQGDSAMYLCASSQVSQGYYEQYFGPGTRLTVT.

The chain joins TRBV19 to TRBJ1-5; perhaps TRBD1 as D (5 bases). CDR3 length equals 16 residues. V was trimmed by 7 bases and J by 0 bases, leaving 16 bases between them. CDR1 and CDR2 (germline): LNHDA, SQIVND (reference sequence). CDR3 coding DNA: TGTGCCAGTACCCCCTCCGGGACTACTAGCAATCAGCCCCAGCATTTT. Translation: CASTPSGTTSNQPQHF.

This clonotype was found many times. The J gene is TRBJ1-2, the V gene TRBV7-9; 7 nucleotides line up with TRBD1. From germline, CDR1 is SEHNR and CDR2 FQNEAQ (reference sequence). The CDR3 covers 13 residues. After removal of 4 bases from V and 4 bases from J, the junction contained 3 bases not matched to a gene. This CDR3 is CASSSTGAYGYTF. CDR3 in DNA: TGTGCCAGCAGCTCCACAGGGGCCTATGGCTACACCTTC.

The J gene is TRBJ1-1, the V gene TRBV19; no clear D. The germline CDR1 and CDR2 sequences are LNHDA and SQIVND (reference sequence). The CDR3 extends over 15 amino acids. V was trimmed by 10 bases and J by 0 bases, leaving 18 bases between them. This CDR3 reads CATHRPQSLNTEAFF. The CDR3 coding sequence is TGTGCCACACACAGACCGCAGAGCTTGAACACTGAAGCTTTCTTT.

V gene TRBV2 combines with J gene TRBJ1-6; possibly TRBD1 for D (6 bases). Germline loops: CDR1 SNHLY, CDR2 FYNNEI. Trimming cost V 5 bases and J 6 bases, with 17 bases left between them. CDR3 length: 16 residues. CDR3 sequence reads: CASSLAGDLPNSPLHF. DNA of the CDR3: TGTGCCAGCAGTTTAGCAGGGGACCTACCTAATTCACCCCTCCACTTT.

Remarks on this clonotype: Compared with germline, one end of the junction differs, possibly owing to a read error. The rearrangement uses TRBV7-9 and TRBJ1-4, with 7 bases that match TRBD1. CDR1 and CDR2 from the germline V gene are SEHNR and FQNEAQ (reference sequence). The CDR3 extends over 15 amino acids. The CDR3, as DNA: TGTGCCAGCACCCGAGACAGGGCAACTAATGAAAAACTGCTTTTT. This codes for CASTRDRATNEKLLF.

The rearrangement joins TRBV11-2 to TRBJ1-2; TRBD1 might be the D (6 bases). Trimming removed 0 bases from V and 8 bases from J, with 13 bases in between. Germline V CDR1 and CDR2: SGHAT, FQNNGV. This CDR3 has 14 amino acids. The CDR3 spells CASSLEGGRGGYTF. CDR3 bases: TGTGCCAGCAGCTTAGAAGGGGGGCGCGGAGGCTACACCTTC.

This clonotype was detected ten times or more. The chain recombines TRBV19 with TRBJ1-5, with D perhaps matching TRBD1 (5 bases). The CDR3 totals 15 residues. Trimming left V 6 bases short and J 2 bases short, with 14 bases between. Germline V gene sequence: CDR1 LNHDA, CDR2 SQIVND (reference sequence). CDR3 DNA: TGTGCCAGTAGCAACCGGGGGTTGCGCAATCAGCCCCAGCATTTT. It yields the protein CASSNRGLRNQPQHF.

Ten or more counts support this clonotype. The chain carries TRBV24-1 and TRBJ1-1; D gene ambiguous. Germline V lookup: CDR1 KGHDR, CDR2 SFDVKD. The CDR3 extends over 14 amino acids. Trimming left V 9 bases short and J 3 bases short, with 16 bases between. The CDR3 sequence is CATSGWGGDTEAFF. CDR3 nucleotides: TGTGCCACCTCTGGGTGGGGTGGGGACACTGAAGCTTTCTTT.

The CDR3 loop is CSASKDIAYEQYF. The DNA of the CDR3 is TGCAGTGCTAGCAAGGACATTGCCTACGAGCAGTACTTC. This rearrangement joins TRBV20-1 to TRBJ2-7; tentative D call: TRBD1 (5 bases). V gave up 3 bases and J gave up 2 bases, with 11 bases separating them. Germline CDR1 DFQATT, CDR2 SNEGSKA (reference sequence). The CDR3 is 13 residues long.

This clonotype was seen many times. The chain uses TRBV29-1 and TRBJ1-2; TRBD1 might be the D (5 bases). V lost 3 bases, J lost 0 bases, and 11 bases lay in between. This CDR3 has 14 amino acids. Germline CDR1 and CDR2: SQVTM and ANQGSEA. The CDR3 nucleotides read TGCAGCGTTGAGGTGGGGGTTACTAACTATGGCTACACCTTC. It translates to CSVEVGVTNYGYTF.

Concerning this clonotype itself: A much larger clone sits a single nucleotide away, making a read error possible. The CDR3 nucleotides are TGTGCCGGCAGACGAAGACTAGCGGCGGAGACCCAGTACTTC. The encoded protein is CAGRRRLAAETQYF. The V gene is TRBV10-3, the J gene TRBJ2-5; TRBD2 matches 9 bases. Trimming at V came to 11 bases and at J to 5 bases, leaving 12 bases not matched to a gene. CDR3 length: 14 residues. The V gene's germline CDR1 is ENHRY and CDR2 SYGVKD.

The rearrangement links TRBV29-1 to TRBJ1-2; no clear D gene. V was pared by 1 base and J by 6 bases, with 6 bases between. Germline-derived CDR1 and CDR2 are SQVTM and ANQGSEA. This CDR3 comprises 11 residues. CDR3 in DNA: TGCAGCGTTGAAGGGAGCCATGGCTACACCTTC. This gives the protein CSVEGSHGYTF. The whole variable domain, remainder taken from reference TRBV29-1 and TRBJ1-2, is SAVISQKPSRDICQRGTSLTIQCQVDSQVTMMFWYRQQPGQSLTLIATANQGSEATYESGFVIDKFPISRPNLTFSTLTVSNMSPEDSSIYLCSVEGSHGYTFGSGTRLTVV.